The 6 T cell receptor beta chains below were found in one sample sequenced in a study of shared T cell receptors in the human thymus. Measured with immunoSEQ multiplex PCR; TCRdb has only the in-frame clones, and not every one. The table lists hundreds of thousands of clones, roughly 86% of them singletons. These sequences were also reported in another study, on human thymus T cells.

The sample taken for sequencing was thymocytes. The receptors were gathered from a boy younger than two with a congenital heart defect.

V and J are TRBV7-9 and TRBJ2-5, with D possibly being TRBD1 (6 bases). The length of the CDR3 is 17 residues. Germline V CDR1 and CDR2: SEHNR, FQNEAQ (reference sequence). Trimming pared 7 bases from V and 2 bases from J, leaving 23 bases between. CDR3 amino acids: CASMEYRVDKNQETQYF. Written as DNA, the CDR3 is TGTGCCAGCATGGAGTACAGGGTAGACAAAAATCAAGAGACCCAGTACTTC.

The CDR3 is CASSIRGTGLDGYTF. The CDR3 nucleotides are TGTGCCAGTAGTATCCGCGGGACAGGTCTTGATGGCTACACCTTC. This chain links TRBV19 with TRBJ1-2; 8 nucleotides agree with TRBD1. CDR1 LNHDA and CDR2 SQIVND come from the germline V gene (reference sequence). The CDR3 has 15 residues. The V gene end was trimmed by 3 bases and the J gene end by 6 bases; junction bases not matched to a gene: 9.

V gene TRBV7-2 combines with J gene TRBJ1-4; TRBD1 aligns across 7 bases. Per the germline V gene, CDR1 is SGHTA and CDR2 is FQGNSA. V lost 5 bases to trimming and J lost 4 bases; unmatched junction nucleotides: 7. CDR3 length equals 15 residues. CDR3: CASSLRGRGNEKLFF. Here the CDR3 DNA reads TGTGCCAGCAGCCTAAGGGGGCGCGGTAATGAAAAACTGTTTTTT.

This rearrangement joins TRBV20-1 to TRBJ2-7; no clear D gene. Trimming removed 3 bases from V and 3 bases from J, with 6 bases in between. Germline V gene lookup returns CDR1 DFQATT and CDR2 SNEGSKA (reference sequence). This CDR3 region has 11 residues. CDR3 sequence (DNA): TGCAGTGCTAGTGCCGGCTACGAGCAGTACTTC. Its translation is CSASAGYEQYF.

The V call is TRBV4-3, the J call TRBJ2-3; D is perhaps TRBD1 (5 bases). The CDR3 spans 16 residues. Trimming stripped 5 bases from V and 2 bases from J, with 17 bases between. CDR1 is LGHNA and CDR2 is YSLEER in the germline V gene. Here the CDR3 reads CASSSGGARNTDTQYF. CDR3 nucleotide sequence: TGCGCCAGCAGCTCCGGTGGGGCTAGAAACACAGATACGCAGTATTTT.

CDR3 DNA sequence: TGCGCCAGCAGCCCCAGGCCCAGAGCGGGAACGAACAATGAGCAGTTCTTC. Protein product: CASSPRPRAGTNNEQFF. The chain joins TRBV4-3 to TRBJ2-1; 7 nucleotides match TRBD2. Germline V gives CDR1 LGHNA, CDR2 YSLEER. CDR3 length: 17 amino acids. The junction had 14 bases not matched to a gene; V was cut back by 4 bases and J by 5 bases.